Listed below are T cell receptor beta chains from one sample, sequenced in a study of OX40 agonist ivuxolimab in advanced cancers. Assay: immunoSEQ multiplex PCR; the TCRdb copy retains only in-frame clones and omits some. The sample records about 86,000 clones, roughly 89% being singletons. The sequenced sample was CD4+ or CD8+ T cells sorted from blood, obtained in a trial of the OX40 agonist ivuxolimab. These receptors originate from an adult with an advanced solid tumor such as melanoma, head and neck, liver or kidney cancer. Both conserved end residues are part of each CDR3. Fields, in order: clone size, J gene, D gene, V gene, CDR3 protein, CDR3 DNA. D genes are given only for firm matches. Where a row states a size, it is once, few, many or the class of an expanded clone; other rows omit it.

NA	TRBJ2-7	NA	TRBV10-3	CACGVDSYEQYF	TGTGCCTGCGGGGTTGACTCCTACGAGCAGTACTTC
NA	TRBJ1-6	NA	TRBV30	CAWSDNRVGPYF	TGTGCCTGGAGTGACAACAGGGTGGGGCCCTACTTT
once	TRBJ1-5	NA	TRBV5-5	CASSWTDYQPQHF	TGTGCCAGCAGCTGGACAGACTATCAGCCCCAGCATTTT
once	TRBJ2-2	TRBD1	TRBV5-4	CASSLAPRQGGTGELFF	TGTGCCAGCAGCTTGGCCCCACGACAGGGTGGCACCGGGGAGCTGTTTTTT
NA	TRBJ2-3	NA	TRBV19	CASSISGSGLADTQYF	TGTGCCAGTAGTATATCAGGCAGTGGTCTAGCAGATACGCAGTATTTT
once	TRBJ1-5	NA	TRBV19	CASSIGGTGLKRPQHF	TGTGCCAGTAGTATAGGGGGAACAGGATTAAAGCGGCCCCAGCATTTT
NA	TRBJ2-3	NA	TRBV7-2	CASSLDGTSTDTQYF	TGTGCCAGCAGCTTAGATGGGACATCCACAGATACGCAGTATTTT
NA	TRBJ2-1	TRBD1	TRBV5-6	CASSPRTGNAYNEQFF	TGTGCCAGCAGCCCGCGGACAGGGAATGCCTACAATGAGCAGTTCTTC
few	TRBJ2-5	TRBD1	TRBV2	CASSEGLGQGAETQYF	TGTGCCAGCAGTGAGGGATTGGGACAGGGTGCGGAGACCCAGTACTTC
NA	TRBJ2-6	NA	TRBV28	CASLERTGANVLTF	TGTGCCAGCCTCGAACGGACTGGGGCCAACGTCCTGACTTTC
NA	TRBJ2-5	TRBD1	TRBV27	CASSFRTGFEETQYF	TGTGCCAGCAGTTTCCGGACAGGGTTTGAGGAGACCCAGTACTTC
NA	TRBJ1-1	NA	TRBV28	CASSFLGGRRDTEAFF	TGTGCCAGCTCCTTTCTCGGGGGTCGTAGGGACACTGAAGCTTTCTTT
NA	TRBJ1-3	NA	TRBV6-6	CASGRANTGNTIYF	TGTGCCAGCGGGCGGGCAAACACTGGAAACACCATATATTTT
NA	TRBJ2-7	NA	TRBV2	CASRRMGTSYEQYF	TGTGCCAGCAGAAGGATGGGGACATCTTACGAGCAGTACTTC
NA	TRBJ1-4	NA	TRBV5-1	CASSLAFQGEKLFF	TGCGCCAGCAGCTTGGCATTCCAGGGTGAAAAACTGTTTTTT
once	TRBJ1-5	NA	TRBV19	CASSIAGANQPQHF	TGTGCCAGTAGTATAGCTGGGGCCAATCAGCCCCAGCATTTT
NA	TRBJ2-7	TRBD2	TRBV29-1	CSARGGGVEYF	TGCAGCGCACGCGGCGGGGGGGTTGAGTACTTC
NA	TRBJ1-4	NA	TRBV5-1	CASTTLPATNEKLFF	TGCGCCAGCACCACCCTCCCTGCAACTAATGAAAAACTGTTTTTT
NA	TRBJ1-1	NA	TRBV18	CASSLRGQNTEAFF	TGTGCCAGCTCACTACGGGGACAGAACACTGAAGCTTTCTTT
NA	TRBJ1-2	NA	TRBV25-1	CASSFPVSGGLSHGYTF	TGTGCCAGCAGTTTTCCAGTAAGTGGCGGTCTAAGTCATGGCTACACCTTC
once	TRBJ1-1	TRBD1	TRBV28	CASTITPGQGNTEAFF	TGTGCCAGCACCATTACTCCGGGACAGGGGAACACTGAAGCTTTCTTT
NA	TRBJ2-7	TRBD1	TRBV5-3	CARSLRQGSEQYF	TGTGCCAGAAGCCTAAGACAGGGTTCCGAGCAGTACTTC
NA	TRBJ1-4	NA	TRBV28	CASTRLGRAGEKLFF	TGTGCCAGCACCCGTTTGGGTCGTGCTGGGGAAAAACTGTTTTTT
NA	TRBJ2-7	NA	TRBV7-9	CASSLAWNQQYF	TGTGCCAGCAGCTTAGCTTGGAACCAGCAGTACTTC
NA	TRBJ1-1	NA	TRBV7-3	CASSLGSGINTEAFF	TGTGCCAGCAGCTTAGGGTCAGGGATTAACACTGAAGCTTTCTTT